The following is a T cell receptor beta chain sequence with its context. This clonotype occurred a few times. Its antigen specificity is not known. No much larger clonotype is one base removed from it; base qualities were not supplied. The sample belongs to a study of neurological immune-mediated disorders (dated by TCRdb to the late 2010s). General notes on the study: Peripheral blood TCR-beta repertoires from patients with HTLV-I-associated myelopathy (HAM/TSP), patients with multiple sclerosis, and healthy controls were compared in the study using UMI-based sequencing. Alongside PBMC samples, the set of 80 to 130 TCR-beta libraries contained longitudinal samples, technical triplicates, and paired CD4+ and CD8+ T-cell subsets that had been sorted. Of the 68 subjects in the cohort, about 14 were HAM/TSP patients, around 35 were multiple sclerosis patients, and some 20 were healthy controls. Overall results and qualifications from the work: Across subjects, expanded clones never shared an identical CDR3 amino acid sequence, which suggests that the TCR-beta repertoires in every group were private. TCR clonal expansion was greatest in HAM/TSP patients and smallest in MS patients, who ranked below even healthy controls.

To synthesize cDNA, template-switch 5'RACE was performed with a primer carrying a 10-nucleotide random unique molecular identifier so that each TCR transcript was tagged. Every sequencing run yielded over 180 million TCR-beta sequences covering 15-18 subjects. The RNeasy kit was used for extraction of total RNA. The KAPA Real-time Library Amplification kit was used to amplify TCR-beta VDJ regions with primers for the TCR constant region and the 5'RACE anchor. Sample indexes and Illumina adaptors were added in a first PCR, after which library yield was increased in a second PCR. After Ampure bead purification, the roughly 650 bp TCR product was size-selected on a 2% E-gel SizeSelection system. Library quality was checked on a Bioanalyzer, concentration was measured with Qubit, and libraries were quantified with the Kapa Library Quantification kit before pooling. An Illumina HiSeq 2500 was used to sequence the libraries paired-end at 2 x 150 bp. To increase sequence diversity, roughly 25-31% phiX was spiked into each library pool. Regarding the original processing steps: Quality-filtered reads were processed with the UMI-based MiGEC pipeline, which removed over 85% of raw TCR sequences during error correction. IMGT germline references were used for alignment of VDJ genes, and clonotypes were defined by a unique CDR3 amino acid sequence together with V-J genes. VDJtools evaluated clonal expansion, Shannon diversity and CDR3 relatedness (CalcPairwiseDistances, ClusterSamples); CLCbio workbench built phylogenetic trees. A clone was classed as expanded if it had 8 or more unique UMIs, a cutoff based on coefficient-of-variation modelling across technical triplicates. TCRdb redid the processing of the public reads, applying fastp at Q25 and MiXCR, and retained in-frame beta chains. CDR3 protein sequences are deduplicated, and each keeps its most common genes and DNA. TCRdb, not the authors, supplied the V and J calls. The sample table lists approximately 27,000 distinct CDR3 sequences, roughly 25% of them with a count of one. Together, the top ten hold roughly 27% of the sample.

The CDR3, from cysteine to phenylalanine, totals 15 residues. The sequence is cut down to CDR3 DNA, 45 bases in frame from base 1. Relative to germline, V is 2 bases shorter and J is 3 bases shorter, with 12 bases between their ends. CDR1 and CDR2, looked up from the germline V gene, are SGHRS and YFSETQ. For the sorted-subset TCR libraries, the starting material was 750,000 to 1,000,000 sorted CD4+ or CD8+ T cells. Peripheral blood was subjected to Ficoll-Hypaque density gradient centrifugation to isolate PBMCs, which were then cryopreserved in liquid nitrogen. The study also sequenced paired sorted CD4+ and CD8+ subsets from healthy controls, HAM/TSP patients and MS patients.

The source of this sequence is a man between 50 and 59 years old with HTLV-1-associated myelopathy (HAM/TSP). What was sequenced was CD4+ T cells from blood. This receptor chain uses TRBV5-1 and TRBJ2-1, with a tentative D call of TRBD1 or TRBD2, each matching 5 bases. The CDR3 region: CASSFLGVFYNEQFF. The DNA reads TGCGCCAGCAGCTTCCTGGGGGTTTTCTACAATGAGCAGTTCTTC.